One sample yielded the 23 T cell receptor beta chains listed below, sequenced in a study of T cells in Graves' hyperthyroidism and ophthalmopathy (dated by TCRdb to about 2019). Libraries came from multiplex PCR. Reads for this sample came from an Illumina HiSeq 2000. The TCR beta CDR3 regions were amplified from RNA transcripts. The first round of RT-PCR for the TCR CDR3 was performed with the HTBI primer set and the Qiagen OneStep RT-PCR kit. Through fastp at Q25 and MiXCR, TCRdb rebuilt clones from the public reads, retaining in-frame beta chains. Rows are unified per CDR3 protein, each entry keeping the most common DNA and genes. This sample is represented by a few hundred thousand distinct CDR3 sequences; 15% of them were singletons. The ten top clones hold 32% of the sample. The sequencing input was blood. The receptors derive from a woman aged 25 to 45 with Graves' hyperthyroidism.

This clonotype was observed a handful of times. CDR3 residues: CASNPGGYGGELFF. DNA of the CDR3: TGTGCCAGTAACCCAGGGGGCTACGGCGGGGAGCTGTTTTTT. This rearrangement joins TRBV19 to TRBJ2-2; 8 bases agree with TRBD1. The CDR3 has 14 residues. Trimming took 7 bases from V and 7 from J; bases not matched to a gene: 8. Germline CDR1 and CDR2: LNHDA and SQIVND (reference sequence).

This clonotype was counted many times. V and J are TRBV10-3 and TRBJ2-3; TRBD2 is a possible D gene (6 bases). The V gene lost 7 bases and the J gene lost 5 bases, with 13 bases spanning the gap. Germline loops: CDR1 ENHRY, CDR2 SYGVKD. There are 13 residues in the CDR3. The CDR3 spells CAITTGAEDTQYF. The CDR3 nucleotides are TGTGCCATCACAACGGGAGCAGAAGATACGCAGTATTTT.

This rearrangement joins TRBV5-6 to TRBJ2-5, with 14 nucleotides matching TRBD2. Losses at the gene ends were 0 bases for V and 5 bases for J; bases not matched to a gene: 9. Germline assignment: CDR1 SGHDT and CDR2 YYEEEE. This CDR3 comprises 18 residues. CDR3 nucleotide sequence: TGTGCCAGCAGCTTGGCCACGGGACTAGCGGGAGCATGGGAGACCCAGTACTTC. It is translated as CASSLATGLAGAWETQYF.

This clonotype was detected many times. This rearrangement joins TRBV2 to TRBJ2-3, with D unclear. Germline V gene sequence: CDR1 SNHLY, CDR2 FYNNEI. Trimming pared 4 bases from V and 3 bases from J, leaving 11 bases between. The CDR3 consists of 14 residues. DNA of the CDR3: TGTGCCAGCAGTGGAGAAGGAAAAACAGATACGCAGTATTTT. Residues: CASSGEGKTDTQYF.

There are many counts of this clonotype. The chain carries TRBV5-1 and TRBJ2-7; 7 nucleotides match TRBD1. CDR1 and CDR2 from the germline V gene are SGHRS and YFSETQ. The CDR3 spans 15 residues. V lost 4 bases, J lost 0 bases, and 7 bases stayed unmatched. CDR3 region: CASSPGDRLSYEQYF. Here the CDR3 DNA reads TGCGCCAGCAGCCCAGGGGACAGACTCTCCTACGAGCAGTACTTC.

This clonotype was recorded a few times. V gene TRBV20-1 combines with J gene TRBJ1-5; D unclear. V dropped 4 bases and J dropped 3 bases, with 19 bases sitting between them. The germline V gene encodes CDR1 DFQATT and CDR2 SNEGSKA (reference sequence). The CDR3 length is 16 residues. The CDR3 region is CSATVRSGQFNQPQHF. The CDR3 DNA reads TGCAGTGCTACGGTTAGATCGGGCCAGTTCAATCAGCCCCAGCATTTT.

Concerning this clonotype: A much larger clone is a single base away; this may be a read error. The chain couples TRBV6-1 to TRBJ2-7, with 7 bases lining up with TRBD2. The CDR3 loop spans 16 amino acids. After removal of 6 bases from V and 6 bases from J, the junction contained 17 bases not matched to a gene. Germline-derived CDR1 and CDR2 are MNHNS and SASEGT. CDR3 region: CASSPATGGRIGEQYF. Here the CDR3 DNA reads TGTGCCAGCAGCCCCGCGACTGGCGGGAGAATCGGCGAGCAGTACTTC.

In this sample, this clonotype turned up many times. This chain links TRBV3-1 with TRBJ2-3; 7 positions match TRBD1. J was trimmed by 1 base and V by 1 base; bases with no gene match: 2. The CDR3 totals 15 residues. Germline V gene sequence: CDR1 LGHDT, CDR2 YNNKEL (reference sequence). CDR3 amino acids: CASSQVTGRTDTQYF. For the CDR3, the DNA is TGTGCCAGCAGCCAAGTGACAGGGCGCACAGATACGCAGTATTTT.

The sample holds a few counts of this clonotype. The chain is built from TRBV3-1 and TRBJ1-6; unclear D gene. Trimming took 1 base from V and 9 from J, leaving 19 bases between them. CDR3 length: 17 residues. The germline V gene has CDR1 LGHDT and CDR2 YNNKEL (reference sequence). This chain's CDR3 is CASSQVPGQASGSPLHF. The CDR3 nucleotides are TGTGCCAGCAGCCAAGTCCCGGGCCAGGCTAGCGGTTCACCCCTCCACTTT. The variable domain in full, completed from reference TRBV3-1 and TRBJ1-6, reads DTAVSQTPKYLVTQMGNDKSIKCEQNLGHDTMYWYKQDSKKFLKIMFSYNNKELIINETVPNRFSPKSPDKAHLNLHINSLELGDSAVYFCASSQVPGQASGSPLHFGNGTRLTVT.

The chain carries TRBV19 and TRBJ1-6, with D possibly TRBD1 on 5 matching bases. Germline V CDR1 and CDR2: LNHDA, SQIVND (reference sequence). With 8 bases removed from V and 3 bases from J, the gap between germline ends came to 8 bases. This CDR3 contains 13 residues. The CDR3 DNA reads as TGTGCCAGTGGGACGGTCTATAATTCACCCCTCCACTTT. It translates to CASGTVYNSPLHF.

This clonotype occurred many times. Written as DNA, the CDR3 is TGCGCCAGCAGCCAACCCACAGGGGGGTGGAATCAGCCCCAGCATTTT. Translation gives CASSQPTGGWNQPQHF. V is TRBV4-1 and J is TRBJ1-5, with TRBD1 matching 8 bases. Germline loops: CDR1 MGHRA, CDR2 YSYEKL. This CDR3 is built from 16 residues. After removal of 2 bases from V and 4 bases from J, the junction contained 7 bases not matched to a gene.

The table lists this clonotype with many counts. V gene TRBV30 combines with J gene TRBJ2-7; the D gene is possibly TRBD1 (6 bases). The CDR3 length is 12 residues. Germline loops: CDR1 GTSNPN, CDR2 SVGIG (reference sequence). V was clipped by 3 bases and J by 5 bases, with 11 bases between them. CDR3 coding DNA: TGTGCCTGGAGGGTAGGGGGTGACGAGCAGTACTTC. Translating gives CAWRVGGDEQYF.

The table lists this clonotype with a few counts. The rearrangement uses TRBV29-1 and TRBJ2-2, with D possibly TRBD2 on 7 matching bases. Between the trimmed V and J ends, which lost 6 bases and 0 bases, there was a span of 17 bases. The CDR3 is 16 residues long. The germline gives CDR1 SQVTM, CDR2 ANQGSEA. The CDR3 protein is CSVPSRGGANTGELFF. CDR3 nucleotide sequence: TGCAGCGTCCCCTCAAGGGGGGGAGCGAACACCGGGGAGCTGTTTTTT.

The CDR3 DNA is TGTGCCAGCTCTCGGGGGTTAGGACCGTCCTCTGGAAACACCATATATTTT. Protein sequence: CASSRGLGPSSGNTIYF. This chain links TRBV6-2 or TRBV6-3 with TRBJ1-3, with D perhaps TRBD1 (5 bases). From germline, CDR1 is MNHEY and CDR2 SVGEGT. This CDR3 spans 17 amino acids. V gave up 8 bases and J gave up 0 bases, with 20 bases separating them.

The CDR3 loop reads CATTEAPNTEAFF. Here the CDR3 DNA reads TGTGCCACTACGGAGGCCCCTAACACTGAAGCTTTCTTT. V and J are TRBV6-1 and TRBJ1-1; D is unresolved. Trimming shortened V by 10 bases and J by 2 bases, and 14 bases separated the two germline ends. The CDR3 extends over 13 amino acids. Germline CDR1 reads MNHNS; CDR2 reads SASEGT.

The V gene is TRBV5-4, the J gene TRBJ1-1; D is ambiguous. The germline CDR1 and CDR2 sequences are SGHNT and YYREEE (reference sequence). V was clipped by 5 bases and J by 1 base, with 15 bases between them. The CDR3 covers 15 residues. In DNA form, the CDR3 reads TGTGCCAGCAGTGAAGTTTCACGGAAGAACACTGAAGCTTTCTTT. Translated, it gives CASSEVSRKNTEAFF.

Details on this clonotype: This may stem from a read error, because a much larger clone lies one nucleotide away. The CDR3 here is CASSSFGLAGGDEQYF. The CDR3 DNA is TGTGCCAGCAGCTCTTTTGGACTAGCGGGAGGAGATGAGCAGTACTTC. The chain combines TRBV7-9 with TRBJ2-7; 14 nucleotides align to TRBD2. The CDR3 is 16 amino acids. Germline CDR1 SEHNR, CDR2 FQNEAQ (reference sequence). V lost 4 bases to trimming and J lost 7 bases; unmatched junction nucleotides: 9.

This clonotype came up many times. CDR3 protein: CASKKASESYEQYF. The CDR3 coding sequence is TGTGCCAGCAAAAAGGCTAGCGAGTCCTACGAGCAGTACTTC. V usage is TRBV2 and J usage is TRBJ2-7; D is perhaps TRBD2 (6 bases). This CDR3 has 14 residues. Germline CDR1 reads SNHLY; CDR2 reads FYNNEI. Trimming shortened V by 7 bases and J by 1 base, and 14 bases separated the two germline ends.

Ten or more counts support this clonotype. The genes are TRBV27 and TRBJ1-2; TRBD1 matches at 10 bases. CDR3 length equals 14 residues. Germline assignment: CDR1 MNHEY and CDR2 SMNVEV (reference sequence). The J segment lost 8 bases and the V segment lost 1 base, leaving 4 bases of the junction unmatched. This CDR3 is CASSLLGTGAGYTF. The CDR3 DNA reads TGTGCCAGCAGTTTATTAGGGACAGGGGCCGGCTACACCTTC.

The chain couples TRBV5-6 to TRBJ2-4; 8 bases are shared with TRBD1. With 3 bases clipped from V and 8 bases from J, the junction kept 4 bases outside the gene matches. Germline assignment: CDR1 SGHDT and CDR2 YYEEEE. This CDR3 comprises 13 residues. CDR3 sequence reads: CASSSETGDIQYF. The CDR3 region has the DNA TGTGCCAGCAGCTCCGAGACAGGGGACATTCAGTACTTC.

This clonotype occurred many times. The chain recombines TRBV6-2 or TRBV6-3 with TRBJ2-3; D not certain. Germline CDR1 reads MNHEY; CDR2 reads SVGEGT. The germline V and J ends were trimmed by 7 bases and 4 bases, with 12 bases remaining between them. The CDR3 has 13 amino acids. Here the CDR3 DNA reads TGTGCCAGCACCGAACGCCGAGCAGATACGCAGTATTTT. Translating it yields CASTERRADTQYF.

This clonotype was picked up many times. The chain joins TRBV19 to TRBJ1-5; D call uncertain. The germline V and J ends were trimmed by 5 bases and 4 bases, with 15 bases remaining between them. Germline lookup yields CDR1 LNHDA and CDR2 SQIVND (reference sequence). The CDR3 is made up of 15 amino acids. The CDR3 region is CASSAGPGPNQPQHF. DNA for the CDR3: TGTGCCAGTAGTGCCGGGCCAGGACCTAATCAGCCCCAGCATTTT.

The V call is TRBV12-3 or TRBV12-4, the J call TRBJ2-7, with D hard to call. This CDR3 is 11 amino acids long. V was shortened by 8 bases and J by 3 bases, with 8 bases between the two germline ends. The CDR3 DNA is TGTGCCAGCGGCCGACGCTACGAGCAGTACTTC. It is translated as CASGRRYEQYF.